This TCR beta chain was captured by sequencing in a study of cytomegalovirus exposure and HLA in healthy donors. The study's findings and limits: Among TCR beta chains, those listed as cytomegalovirus-associated numbered about 160.

The PCR employed 60 Vbeta primers together with 13 Jbeta primers. TCRdb keeps only in-frame clones here, not all; method: immunoSEQ multiplex PCR. The table shows approximately 150,000 clones, with 55% to 70% occurring only once. On this clone: Its antigen remains unknown.

The CDR3 runs to 16 residues. The germline V gene encodes CDR1 MNHEY and CDR2 SVGAGI. Trimming at V came to 2 bases and at J to 5 bases, leaving 9 bases not matched to a gene. What was sequenced was PBMCs. The receptor was isolated from a woman in her twenties or thirties in good health and CMV-seropositive. This sequence joins TRBV6-5 and TRBJ2-3; TRBD2 matches at 8 bases. CDR3 sequence reads: CASSYPRGGAEDTQYF. In DNA, the CDR3 is TGTGCCAGCAGTTACCCCCGGGGGGGGGCTGAAGATACGCAGTATTTT.